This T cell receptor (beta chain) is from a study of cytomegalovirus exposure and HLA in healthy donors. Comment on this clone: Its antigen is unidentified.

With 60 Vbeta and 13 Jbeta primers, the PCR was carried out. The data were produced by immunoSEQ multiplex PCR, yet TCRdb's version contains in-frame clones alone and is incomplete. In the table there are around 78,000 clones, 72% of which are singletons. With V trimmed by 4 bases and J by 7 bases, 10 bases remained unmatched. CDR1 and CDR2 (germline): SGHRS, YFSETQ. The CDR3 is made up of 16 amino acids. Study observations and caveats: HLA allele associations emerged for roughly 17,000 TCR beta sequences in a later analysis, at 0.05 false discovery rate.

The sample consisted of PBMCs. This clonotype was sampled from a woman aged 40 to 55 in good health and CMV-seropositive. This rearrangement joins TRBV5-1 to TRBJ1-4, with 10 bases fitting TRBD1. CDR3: CASSLSGQGRGEKLFF. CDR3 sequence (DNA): TGCGCCAGCAGCCTCTCGGGACAGGGGAGGGGTGAAAAACTGTTTTTT.